This entry lists 2 T cell receptor beta chains sequenced from one sample in a study of blood T cell repertoires in COVID-19. Generated by immunoSEQ multiplex PCR, the TCRdb table keeps only in-frame clones and is missing some. This table has about 160,000 clones, more than 75% appearing once. The source material was peripheral blood. The source is a human donor with acute or convalescent COVID-19. The donor label of this sample is uncertain.

This clone appeared a single time. The chain recombines TRBV6-1 with TRBJ2-4; D may be TRBD1 (6 bases). The CDR3 sequence is 14 residues long. The germline CDR1 and CDR2 sequences are MNHNS and SASEGT. V was shortened by 2 bases and J by 2 bases, with 7 bases between the two germline ends. The CDR3 spells CASSEQGTKNIQYF. DNA for the CDR3: TGTGCCAGCAGTGAACAGGGGACCAAAAACATTCAGTACTTC.

A few counts support this clone. The chain is built from TRBV6-5 and TRBJ2-1, with 8 bases aligning to TRBD2. The CDR3 totals 15 residues. V dropped 6 bases and J dropped 1; count of bases not matched to a gene: 5. Germline V gene data show CDR1 as MNHEY and CDR2 as SVGAGI. CDR3 residues: CASRRGVGSYNEQFF. The CDR3 DNA reads as TGTGCCAGCAGGCGGGGGGTGGGGTCCTACAATGAGCAGTTCTTC.